Below are 19 T cell receptor beta chains sequenced from a single sample in a study of blood T cell repertoires in COVID-19. TCRdb's copy holds only in-frame clones and misses some; the assay was immunoSEQ multiplex PCR. The sample records some 390,000 clones, roughly 86% being singletons. Sequenced input: peripheral blood. All receptors come from a woman aged 60-75 years with COVID-19, enrolled during active disease.

The rearrangement joins TRBV5-6 to TRBJ1-2; D is possibly TRBD1 (5 bases). Germline CDR1 is SGHDT and CDR2 is YYEEEE. There are 16 residues in the CDR3. Trimming took 6 bases from V and 1 from J, leaving 19 bases between them. The CDR3 protein is CASTLVPGRSNYGYTF. The CDR3 region has the DNA TGTGCCAGCACCCTTGTTCCAGGGAGGAGTAACTATGGCTACACCTTC.

With respect to this clone: In the same sample, other DNA sequences code for this CDR3. V usage is TRBV5-1 and J usage is TRBJ2-7; TRBD2 aligns across 12 bases. CDR1 and CDR2 from the germline V gene are SGHRS and YFSETQ. The CDR3 has 15 amino acids. J gave up 2 bases and V 4 bases, and 4 bases lay outside the gene matches. This chain's CDR3 is CASSLGLAGTYEQYF. The DNA for the CDR3 is TGCGCCAGCAGCCTGGGACTAGCGGGCACCTACGAGCAGTACTTC.

This clone has a handful of counts. The rearrangement uses TRBV18 and TRBJ1-3, with 10 bases aligning to TRBD1. The ends lost 3 bases at V and 6 bases at J; junction bases unmatched: 2. This CDR3 is 14 amino acids long. Germline V lookup: CDR1 KGHSH, CDR2 LQKENI. The DNA for the CDR3 is TGTGCCAGCTCACCCGGGACAGGGGCAAACACCATATATTTT. It translates to CASSPGTGANTIYF.

The gene calls are TRBV27 and TRBJ2-1, with 7 bases that match TRBD2. Germline CDR1 MNHEY, CDR2 SMNVEV (reference sequence). V lost 0 bases and J lost 4; bases outside the gene matches: 3. This CDR3 is 15 amino acids long. The CDR3 sequence is CASSLSPSGYNEQFF. In nucleotides, the CDR3 is TGTGCCAGCAGTTTATCGCCTAGCGGTTACAATGAGCAGTTCTTC.

The V call is TRBV5-6, the J call TRBJ2-7; 9 bases align to TRBD2. CDR1 is SGHDT, CDR2 YYEEEE, per germline. The CDR3 is made up of 15 amino acids. J gave up 2 bases and V 1 base, and 4 bases lay outside the gene matches. The CDR3 spells CASSLRLAGTYEQYF. CDR3 nucleotide sequence: TGTGCCAGCAGCTTGAGGCTAGCGGGGACCTACGAGCAGTACTTC.

V gene TRBV5-4 combines with J gene TRBJ2-5; TRBD2 matches at 7 bases. The CDR3 spans 15 residues. V shed 4 bases and J 5 bases; nucleotides not matched to a gene: 11. Germline V gives CDR1 SGHNT, CDR2 YYREEE (reference sequence). The CDR3 spells CASSPPAGVGETQYF. DNA of the CDR3: TGTGCCAGCAGCCCCCCGGCGGGGGTCGGGGAGACCCAGTACTTC.

Comment on this clone: Since no conserved phenylalanine or tryptophan closes the CDR3, a read error is the likely cause. The DNA is omitted, as the CDR3 cannot be located on it reliably, and the CDR3 follows TCRdb's listing. This chain's CDR3 is CASSLGLAGVTR. The gene calls are TRBV12-3 or TRBV12-4 and TRBJ2-3; no check of the table's D call, TRBD2, against the DNA was made. Termini included, the CDR3 measures 12 amino acids.

The chain uses TRBV9 and TRBJ1-2; tentative D call: TRBD1 (6 bases). The CDR3 totals 17 residues. The germline gives CDR1 SGDLS, CDR2 YYNGEE. V was shortened by 3 bases and J by 2 bases, with 20 bases between the two germline ends. The CDR3 region has the DNA TGTGCCAGCAGCGCCCCGAGAACAGGGAGAGGGAACTATGGCTACACCTTC. It is translated as CASSAPRTGRGNYGYTF.

This chain links TRBV19 with TRBJ2-7; 8 bases are a match to TRBD1. The CDR3 has 13 residues. J lost 6 bases, V lost 5 bases, and 6 bases had no gene match. Per germline, CDR1 LNHDA and CDR2 SQIVND (reference sequence). In nucleotides, the CDR3 is TGTGCCAGTAGTGCGGACAGGGCAGGCGAGCAGTACTTC. It translates to CASSADRAGEQYF. The variable domain in full, completed from reference TRBV19 and TRBJ2-7, reads DGGITQSPKYLFRKEGQNVTLSCEQNLNHDAMYWYRQDPGQGLRLIYYSQIVNDFQKGDIAEGYSVSREKKESFPLTVTSAQKNPTAFYLCASSADRAGEQYFGPGTRLTVT.

The chain links TRBV7-2 to TRBJ1-5, with D possibly matching TRBD1 (5 bases). With 5 bases removed from V and 2 bases from J, the gap between germline ends came to 10 bases. This CDR3 is built from 14 residues. The germline V gene has CDR1 SGHTA and CDR2 FQGNSA. As DNA, the CDR3 is TGTGCCAGCAGCATCACGGGGGGCAATCAGCCCCAGCATTTT. It yields the protein CASSITGGNQPQHF.

This chain uses TRBV27 with TRBJ2-3; no clear D gene. The germline CDR1 and CDR2 sequences are MNHEY and SMNVEV (reference sequence). The CDR3 has 13 residues. Trimming pared 4 bases from V and 4 bases from J, leaving 9 bases between. CDR3 amino acids: CASSSPPADTQYF. For the CDR3, the DNA is TGTGCCAGCAGTTCCCCTCCAGCAGATACGCAGTATTTT.

This chain links TRBV4-1 with TRBJ2-1, with D tentatively TRBD2 (6 bases). V lost 0 bases and J lost 3, with 12 bases in between. The germline CDR1 and CDR2 sequences are MGHRA and YSYEKL. The CDR3 runs to 16 residues. The CDR3 nucleotides read TGCGCCAGCAGCCAAGAGACATCGCGGGGCTACAATGAGCAGTTCTTC. Encoded protein: CASSQETSRGYNEQFF.

This clone was counted between two and nine times. This sample includes further DNA sequences coding for the same CDR3. The rearrangement links TRBV5-1 to TRBJ1-2; 8 nucleotides match TRBD1. This CDR3 comprises 14 residues. CDR1 is SGHRS, CDR2 YFSETQ, per germline. V was clipped by 0 bases and J by 4 bases; unmatched bases: 2. CDR3 in amino acids: CASSLGTGGYGYTF. The CDR3 DNA reads as TGCGCCAGCAGCTTGGGAACAGGGGGCTATGGCTACACCTTC.

CDR3 sequence (DNA): TGTGCCAGCAAACCTACTACGAACACTGAAGCTTTCTTT. The encoded protein is CASKPTTNTEAFF. The rearrangement joins TRBV6-5 to TRBJ1-1, with D unresolved. This CDR3 has 13 residues. V was pared by 7 bases and J by 1 base, with 10 bases between. Germline lookup yields CDR1 MNHEY and CDR2 SVGAGI.

The V call is TRBV7-8, the J call TRBJ1-3; D is ambiguous. Trimming shortened V by 5 bases and J by 10 bases, and 12 bases separated the two germline ends. The CDR3 runs 12 residues. Germline V lookup: CDR1 SGHVS, CDR2 FQNEAQ. CDR3 bases: TGTGCCAGCAGCCAGACGGGGTGGACCATATATTTT. As protein: CASSQTGWTIYF.

The V call is TRBV6-4, the J call TRBJ2-1, with 10 bases matching TRBD2. V was clipped by 3 bases and J by 5 bases; unmatched bases: 1. Germline-derived CDR1 and CDR2 are MRHNA and SNTAGT. CDR3 length: 14 amino acids. CDR3 nucleotide sequence: TGTGCCAGCAGTGAAGCGGGGGGGCACAATGAGCAGTTCTTC. Encoded protein: CASSEAGGHNEQFF.

The V and J genes are TRBV15 and TRBJ1-1; 9 bases line up with TRBD1. V dropped 2 bases and J dropped 1; count of bases not matched to a gene: 11. This CDR3 is built from 18 residues. Germline V gene lookup returns CDR1 LNHNV and CDR2 YYDKDF (reference sequence). The CDR3, as DNA: TGTGCCACCAGCAGAAGTAACAGGGGGCGAGCCCGGAACACTGAAGCTTTCTTT. Translation gives CATSRSNRGRARNTEAFF.

The rearrangement links TRBV6-5 to TRBJ2-7; D ambiguous. Germline CDR1 reads MNHEY; CDR2 reads SVGAGI. The V and J ends lost 6 bases and 0 bases respectively, with 12 bases between them. The CDR3 length is 14 residues. The CDR3 coding sequence is TGTGCCAGCAGACTTCACAGTAGCTCCTACGAGCAGTACTTC. It encodes CASRLHSSSYEQYF.

The count of this clone is one. This chain links TRBV7-2 with TRBJ2-4; D ambiguous. V gave up 0 bases and J gave up 8 bases, with 8 bases separating them. The CDR3 has 13 residues. CDR1 SGHTA and CDR2 FQGNSA come from the germline V gene. The CDR3 DNA sequence: TGTGCCAGCAGCTTAGCCTACTCGGACATTCAGTACTTC. Residues: CASSLAYSDIQYF.